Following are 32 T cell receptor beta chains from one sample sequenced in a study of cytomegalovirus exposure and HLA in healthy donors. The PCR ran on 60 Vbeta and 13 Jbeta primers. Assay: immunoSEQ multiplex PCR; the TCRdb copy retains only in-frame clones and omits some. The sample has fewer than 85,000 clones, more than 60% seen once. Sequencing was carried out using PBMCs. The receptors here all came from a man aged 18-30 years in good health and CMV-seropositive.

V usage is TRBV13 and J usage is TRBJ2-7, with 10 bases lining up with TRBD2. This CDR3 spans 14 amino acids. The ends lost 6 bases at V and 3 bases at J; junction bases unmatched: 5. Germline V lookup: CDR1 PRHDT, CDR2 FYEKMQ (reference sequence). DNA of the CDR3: TGTGCCAGCAGAATTAGCGGGAGGTACTACGAGCAGTACTTC. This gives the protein CASRISGRYYEQYF.

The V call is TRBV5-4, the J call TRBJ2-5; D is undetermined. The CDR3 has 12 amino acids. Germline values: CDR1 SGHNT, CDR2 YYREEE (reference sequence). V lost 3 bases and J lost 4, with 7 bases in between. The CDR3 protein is CASSSAGETQYF. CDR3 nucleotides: TGTGCCAGCAGCTCTGCAGGAGAGACCCAGTACTTC. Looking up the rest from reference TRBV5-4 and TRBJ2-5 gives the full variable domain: ETGVTQSPTHLIKTRGQQVTLRCSSQSGHNTVSWYQQALGQGPQFIFQYYREEENGRGNFPPRFSGLQFPNYSSELNVNALELDDSALYLCASSSAGETQYFGPGTRLLVL.

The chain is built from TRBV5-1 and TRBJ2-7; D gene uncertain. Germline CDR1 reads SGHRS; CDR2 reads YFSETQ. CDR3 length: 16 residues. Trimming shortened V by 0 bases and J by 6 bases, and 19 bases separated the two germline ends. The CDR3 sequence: CASSLDYTYSDSEQYF. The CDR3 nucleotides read TGCGCCAGCAGCTTGGACTACACCTATTCCGATAGCGAGCAGTACTTC.

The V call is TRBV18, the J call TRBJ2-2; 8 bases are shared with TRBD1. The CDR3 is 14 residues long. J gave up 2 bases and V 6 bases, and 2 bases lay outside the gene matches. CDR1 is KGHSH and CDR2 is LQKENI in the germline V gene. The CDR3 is CASSGQVNTGELFF. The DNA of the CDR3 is TGTGCCAGCTCGGGACAGGTTAACACCGGGGAGCTGTTTTTT.

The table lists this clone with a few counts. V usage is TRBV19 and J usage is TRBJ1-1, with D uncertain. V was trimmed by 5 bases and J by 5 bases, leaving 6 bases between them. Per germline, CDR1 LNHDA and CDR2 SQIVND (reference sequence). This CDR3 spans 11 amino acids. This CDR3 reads CASSEATEAFF. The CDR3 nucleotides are TGTGCCAGTAGTGAGGCAACTGAAGCTTTCTTT. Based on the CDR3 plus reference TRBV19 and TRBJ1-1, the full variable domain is DGGITQSPKYLFRKEGQNVTLSCEQNLNHDAMYWYRQDPGQGLRLIYYSQIVNDFQKGDIAEGYSVSREKKESFPLTVTSAQKNPTAFYLCASSEATEAFFGQGTRLTVV.

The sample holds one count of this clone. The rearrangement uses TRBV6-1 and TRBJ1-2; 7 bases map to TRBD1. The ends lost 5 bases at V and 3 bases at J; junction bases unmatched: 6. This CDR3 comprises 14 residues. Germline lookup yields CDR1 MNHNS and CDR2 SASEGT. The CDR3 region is CASSHRTGDYGYTF. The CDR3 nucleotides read TGTGCCAGCAGTCATAGGACAGGAGACTATGGCTACACCTTC.

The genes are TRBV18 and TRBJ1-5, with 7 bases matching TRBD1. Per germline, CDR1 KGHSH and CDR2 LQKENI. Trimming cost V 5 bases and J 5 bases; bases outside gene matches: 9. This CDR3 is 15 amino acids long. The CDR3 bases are TGTGCCAGCTCATCGACAGGGAATCCCGATCAGCCCCAGCATTTT. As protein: CASSSTGNPDQPQHF. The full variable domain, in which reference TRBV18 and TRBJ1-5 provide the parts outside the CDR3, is NAGVMQNPRHLVRRRGQEARLRCSPMKGHSHVYWYRQLPEEGLKFMVYLQKENIIDESGMPKERFSAEFPKEGPSILRIQQVVRGDSAAYFCASSSTGNPDQPQHFGDGTRLSIL.

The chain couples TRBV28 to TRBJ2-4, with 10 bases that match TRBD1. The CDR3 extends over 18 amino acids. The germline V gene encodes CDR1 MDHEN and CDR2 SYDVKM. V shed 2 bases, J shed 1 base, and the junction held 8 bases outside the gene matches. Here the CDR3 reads CASSLGDRGKAAKNIQYF. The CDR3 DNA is TGTGCCAGCAGTTTAGGGGACAGGGGAAAGGCGGCCAAAAACATTCAGTACTTC.

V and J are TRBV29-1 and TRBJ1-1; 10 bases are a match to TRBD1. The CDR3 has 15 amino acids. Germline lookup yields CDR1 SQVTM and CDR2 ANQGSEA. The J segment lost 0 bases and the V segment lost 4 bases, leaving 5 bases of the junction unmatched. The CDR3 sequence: CSVAGGQGMNTEAFF. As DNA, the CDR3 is TGCAGCGTTGCGGGGGGACAGGGGATGAACACTGAAGCTTTCTTT.

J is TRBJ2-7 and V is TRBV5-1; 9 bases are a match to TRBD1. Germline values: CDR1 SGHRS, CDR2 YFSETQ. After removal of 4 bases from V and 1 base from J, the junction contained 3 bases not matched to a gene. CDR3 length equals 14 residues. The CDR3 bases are TGCGCCAGCAGCCAGGGGACAGGGTCCTACGAGCAGTACTTC. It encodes CASSQGTGSYEQYF.

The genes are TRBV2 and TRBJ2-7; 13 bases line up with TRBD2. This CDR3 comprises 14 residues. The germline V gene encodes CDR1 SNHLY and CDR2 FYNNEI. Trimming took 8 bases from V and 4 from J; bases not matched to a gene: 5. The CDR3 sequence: CASPGTSGTYEQYF. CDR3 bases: TGTGCCAGCCCTGGGACTAGCGGGACTTACGAGCAGTACTTC.

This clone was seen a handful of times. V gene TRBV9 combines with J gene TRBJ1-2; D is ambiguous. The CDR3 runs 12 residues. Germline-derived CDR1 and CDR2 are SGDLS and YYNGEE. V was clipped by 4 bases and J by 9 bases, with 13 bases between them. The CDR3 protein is CASSLHGGSYTF. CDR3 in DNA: TGTGCCAGCAGCCTCCACGGCGGGAGCTACACCTTC.

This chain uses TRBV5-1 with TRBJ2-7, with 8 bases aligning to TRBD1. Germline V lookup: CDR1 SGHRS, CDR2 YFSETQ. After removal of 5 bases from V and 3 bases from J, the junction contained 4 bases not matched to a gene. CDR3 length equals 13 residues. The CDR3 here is CASRRTGYYEQYF. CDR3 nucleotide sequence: TGCGCCAGCAGACGGACAGGGTACTACGAGCAGTACTTC.

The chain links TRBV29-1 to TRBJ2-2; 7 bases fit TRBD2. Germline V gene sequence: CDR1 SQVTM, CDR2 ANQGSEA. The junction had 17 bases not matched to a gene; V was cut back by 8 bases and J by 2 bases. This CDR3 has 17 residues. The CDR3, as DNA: TGCAGCATTAAGGCCTTTAGGGAGGGCCTTAACACCGGGGAGCTGTTTTTT. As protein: CSIKAFREGLNTGELFF.

DNA of the CDR3: TGTGCCAGTAGGGGACTAGCGGGAGGGAATGAGCAGTTCTTC. Protein sequence: CASRGLAGGNEQFF. The V and J genes are TRBV19 and TRBJ2-1; 16 bases fit TRBD2. With 6 bases clipped from V and 7 bases from J, the junction kept 0 bases outside the gene matches. The CDR3 consists of 14 residues. Germline CDR1 reads LNHDA; CDR2 reads SQIVND (reference sequence).

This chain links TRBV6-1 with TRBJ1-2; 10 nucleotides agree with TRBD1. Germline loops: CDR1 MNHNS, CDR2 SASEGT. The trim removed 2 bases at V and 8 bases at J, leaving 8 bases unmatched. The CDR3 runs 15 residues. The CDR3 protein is CASSEKRQGAGGYTF. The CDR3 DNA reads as TGTGCCAGCAGTGAAAAGAGACAGGGGGCGGGGGGCTACACCTTC.

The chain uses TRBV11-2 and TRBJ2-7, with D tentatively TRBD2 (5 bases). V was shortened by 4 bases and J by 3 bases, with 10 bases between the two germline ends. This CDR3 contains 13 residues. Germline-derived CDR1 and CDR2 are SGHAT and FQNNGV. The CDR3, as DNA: TGTGCCAGCAGCTACATGGAGGACTACGAGCAGTACTTC. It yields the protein CASSYMEDYEQYF.

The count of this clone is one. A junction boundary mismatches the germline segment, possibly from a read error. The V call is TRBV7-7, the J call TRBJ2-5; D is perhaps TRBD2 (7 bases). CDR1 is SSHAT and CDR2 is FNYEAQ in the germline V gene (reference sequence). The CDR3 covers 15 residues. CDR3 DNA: TGTGCTAGCAGCTTGGGGGGGGGCCCTCAAGAGACCCAGTACTTC. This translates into CASSLGGGPQETQYF.

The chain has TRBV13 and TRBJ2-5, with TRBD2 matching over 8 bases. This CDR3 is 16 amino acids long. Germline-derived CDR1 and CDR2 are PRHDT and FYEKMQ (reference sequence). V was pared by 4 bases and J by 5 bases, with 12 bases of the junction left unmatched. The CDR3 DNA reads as TGTGCCAGCAGCTACGGGGCCCGGGGGGGCCAGGAGACCCAGTACTTC. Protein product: CASSYGARGGQETQYF.

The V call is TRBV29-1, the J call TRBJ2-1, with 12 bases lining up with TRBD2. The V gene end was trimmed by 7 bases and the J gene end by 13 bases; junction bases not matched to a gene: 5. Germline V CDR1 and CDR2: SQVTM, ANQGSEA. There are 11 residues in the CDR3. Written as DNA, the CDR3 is TGCAGCGCATCGACTAGCGGGAGCCAGTTCTTC. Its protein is CSASTSGSQFF.

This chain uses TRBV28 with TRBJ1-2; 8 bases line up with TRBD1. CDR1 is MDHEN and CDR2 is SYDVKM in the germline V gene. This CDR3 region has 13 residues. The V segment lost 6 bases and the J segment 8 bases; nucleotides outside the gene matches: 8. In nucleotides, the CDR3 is TGTGCCAGCAGCCCGGACAGGGAACGGGGCTACACCTTC. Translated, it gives CASSPDRERGYTF.

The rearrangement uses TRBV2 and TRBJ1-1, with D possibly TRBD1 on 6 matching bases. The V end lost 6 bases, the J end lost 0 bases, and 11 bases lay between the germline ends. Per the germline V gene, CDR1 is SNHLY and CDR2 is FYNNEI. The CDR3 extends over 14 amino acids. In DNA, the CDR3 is TGTGCCAGCAGGTGGACAGAATTGAACACTGAAGCTTTCTTT. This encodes CASRWTELNTEAFF.

The CDR3 loop reads CASSPPSGEGNGYTF. As DNA, the CDR3 is TGTGCCAGCAGCCCCCCTTCAGGTGAAGGTAATGGCTACACCTTC. The rearrangement uses TRBV9 and TRBJ1-2; D is unresolved. Trimming shortened V by 4 bases and J by 6 bases, and 19 bases separated the two germline ends. Germline CDR1 and CDR2: SGDLS and YYNGEE. The CDR3 consists of 15 residues.

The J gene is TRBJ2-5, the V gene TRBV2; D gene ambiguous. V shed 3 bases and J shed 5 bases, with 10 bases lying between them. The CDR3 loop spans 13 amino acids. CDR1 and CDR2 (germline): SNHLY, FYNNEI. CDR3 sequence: CASSEIRRETQYF. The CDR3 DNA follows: TGTGCCAGCAGTGAGATAAGGCGGGAGACCCAGTACTTC.

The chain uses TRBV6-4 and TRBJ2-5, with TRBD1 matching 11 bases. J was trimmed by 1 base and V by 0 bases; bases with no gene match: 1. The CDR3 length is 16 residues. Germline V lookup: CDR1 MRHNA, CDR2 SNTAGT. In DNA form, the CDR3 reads TGTGCCAGCAGTGACTCCGGGACAGGGGGCCAAGAGACCCAGTACTTC. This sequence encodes CASSDSGTGGQETQYF.

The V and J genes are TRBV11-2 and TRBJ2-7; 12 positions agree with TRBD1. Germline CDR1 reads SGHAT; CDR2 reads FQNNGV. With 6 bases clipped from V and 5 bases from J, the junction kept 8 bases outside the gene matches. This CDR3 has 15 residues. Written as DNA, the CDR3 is TGTGCCAGCAGGGGAGGGGGGGACAGGGGGCACGAGCAGTACTTC. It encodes CASRGGGDRGHEQYF.

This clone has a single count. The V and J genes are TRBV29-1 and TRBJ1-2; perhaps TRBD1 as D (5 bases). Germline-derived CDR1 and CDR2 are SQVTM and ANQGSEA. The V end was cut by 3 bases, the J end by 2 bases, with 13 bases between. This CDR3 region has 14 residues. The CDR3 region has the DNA TGCAGCGTTGACGAGCGGGGCACCAACTATGGCTACACCTTC. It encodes CSVDERGTNYGYTF.

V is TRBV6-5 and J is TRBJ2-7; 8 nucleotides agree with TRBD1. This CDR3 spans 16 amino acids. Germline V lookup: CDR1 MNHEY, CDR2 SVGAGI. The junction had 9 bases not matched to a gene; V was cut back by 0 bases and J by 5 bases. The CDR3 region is CASSYSPRGQRHEQYF. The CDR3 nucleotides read TGTGCCAGCAGTTACTCACCCAGGGGGCAACGACACGAGCAGTACTTC.

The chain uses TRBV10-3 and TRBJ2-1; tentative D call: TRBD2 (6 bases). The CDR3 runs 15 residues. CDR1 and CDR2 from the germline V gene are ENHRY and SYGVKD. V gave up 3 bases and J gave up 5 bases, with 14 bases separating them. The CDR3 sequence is CAISDWTNPNNEQFF. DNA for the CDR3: TGTGCCATCAGTGACTGGACTAATCCAAACAATGAGCAGTTCTTC.

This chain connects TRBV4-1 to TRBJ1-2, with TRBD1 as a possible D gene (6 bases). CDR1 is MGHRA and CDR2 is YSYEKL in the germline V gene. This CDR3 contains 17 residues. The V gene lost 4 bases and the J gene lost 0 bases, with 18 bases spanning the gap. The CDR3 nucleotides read TGCGCCAGCAGCCCGAAGGGGGGGGCCTCGGCTAACTATGGCTACACCTTC. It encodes CASSPKGGASANYGYTF.

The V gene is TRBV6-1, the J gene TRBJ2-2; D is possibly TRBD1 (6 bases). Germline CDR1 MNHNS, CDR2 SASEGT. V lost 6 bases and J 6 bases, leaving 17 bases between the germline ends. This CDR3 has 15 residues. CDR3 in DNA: TGTGCCAGCAGGCCACAGGGTAGCTCCGCCGGGGAGCTGTTTTTT. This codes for CASRPQGSSAGELFF.

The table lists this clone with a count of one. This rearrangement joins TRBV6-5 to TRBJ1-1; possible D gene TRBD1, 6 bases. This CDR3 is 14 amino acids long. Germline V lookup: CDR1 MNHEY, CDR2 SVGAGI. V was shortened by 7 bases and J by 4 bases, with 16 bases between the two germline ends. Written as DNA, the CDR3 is TGTGCCAGCACCGGGACGGCCAGGGGCACTGAAGCTTTCTTT. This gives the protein CASTGTARGTEAFF.